This is a list of T cell receptor beta chains from one sample in a study of cytomegalovirus exposure and HLA in healthy donors. Data came from immunoSEQ multiplex PCR; TCRdb stores just in-frame clones and leaves some out. The sample lists roughly 170,000 clones, over 70% occurring once. Material for sequencing was PBMCs. These receptors were obtained from a woman aged 25 to 39 in good health and CMV-seronegative. CDR3s include the opening cysteine and the closing phenylalanine or tryptophan. Each record gives: V gene, D gene, J gene, CDR3 DNA, CDR3 protein. D genes are given only for firm matches.

v_call: TRBV6-1; d_call: TRBD1; j_call: TRBJ2-3; cdr3_nt: TGTGCCAGCAGTAGGACAGGGGCGACAGATACGCAGTATTTT; cdr3_aa: CASSRTGATDTQYF
v_call: TRBV19; d_call: -; j_call: TRBJ2-4; cdr3_nt: TGTGCCAGTAGTGGCGCACAGGGTCCCAAAAACATTCAGTACTTC; cdr3_aa: CASSGAQGPKNIQYF
v_call: TRBV2; d_call: TRBD1; j_call: TRBJ1-5; cdr3_nt: TGTGCCAGCAGGAGACAGGGAGTTCAGCCCCAGCATTTT; cdr3_aa: CASRRQGVQPQHF
v_call: TRBV29-1; d_call: -; j_call: TRBJ2-5; cdr3_nt: TGCAGCGTTGAACGGCCCGAGGCAGAGACCCAGTACTTC; cdr3_aa: CSVERPEAETQYF
v_call: TRBV28; d_call: -; j_call: TRBJ2-2; cdr3_nt: TGTGCCAGCAGTTTCGGGAGCACCGGGGAGCTGTTTTTT; cdr3_aa: CASSFGSTGELFF
v_call: TRBV6-5; d_call: -; j_call: TRBJ2-1; cdr3_nt: TGTGCCAGCAGTTACCGGGACACAAATGAGCAGTTCTTC; cdr3_aa: CASSYRDTNEQFF
v_call: TRBV6-1; d_call: -; j_call: TRBJ1-5; cdr3_nt: TGTGCCAGCATCTGGGGGGGTGAGGGTCAGCCCCAGCATTTT; cdr3_aa: CASIWGGEGQPQHF
v_call: TRBV5-1; d_call: TRBD2; j_call: TRBJ2-6; cdr3_nt: TGCGCCAGCAGCTTACTAGCGGGGGGCCCGAGCTCTGGGGCCAACGTCCTGACTTTC; cdr3_aa: CASSLLAGGPSSGANVLTF
v_call: TRBV28; d_call: -; j_call: TRBJ1-1; cdr3_nt: TGTGCCAGCAGTTTGCAGGCCCAGAACACTGAAGCTTTCTTT; cdr3_aa: CASSLQAQNTEAFF
v_call: TRBV4-1; d_call: -; j_call: TRBJ2-7; cdr3_nt: TGCGCCAGCAGCCAAGAGGACATTCGGGTTCGCGGCTACGAGCAGTACTTC; cdr3_aa: CASSQEDIRVRGYEQYF
v_call: TRBV2; d_call: -; j_call: TRBJ1-1; cdr3_nt: TGTGCCAGCAGTGAAAAGGGGCACACTGAAGCTTTCTTT; cdr3_aa: CASSEKGHTEAFF
v_call: TRBV19; d_call: -; j_call: TRBJ1-5; cdr3_nt: TGTGCCAGTAGTATCTCAGGGGATCGGCCCCAGCATTTT; cdr3_aa: CASSISGDRPQHF
v_call: TRBV5-1; d_call: -; j_call: TRBJ1-1; cdr3_nt: TGCGCCAGCAGGATCTTCAGGGCAAACACTGAAGCTTTCTTT; cdr3_aa: CASRIFRANTEAFF
v_call: TRBV5-1; d_call: TRBD2; j_call: TRBJ2-1; cdr3_nt: TGCGCCAGCAGCTTGGATCTAGCGGGAGGATCCTACAATGAGCAGTTCTTC; cdr3_aa: CASSLDLAGGSYNEQFF
v_call: TRBV7-3; d_call: -; j_call: TRBJ2-3; cdr3_nt: TGTGCCAGCAGCCTCGGACAGCACACAGATACGCAGTATTTT; cdr3_aa: CASSLGQHTDTQYF
v_call: TRBV6-5; d_call: TRBD2; j_call: TRBJ2-4; cdr3_nt: TGTGCCAGCACCCCTGACGGGGGGGGAGCTCAGTACTTC; cdr3_aa: CASTPDGGGAQYF